Below are 17 T cell receptor beta chains sequenced from a single sample in a study of cytomegalovirus exposure and HLA in healthy donors. PCR employed 60 Vbeta and 13 Jbeta primers. Profiling relied on immunoSEQ multiplex PCR, and the TCRdb table lists in-frame clones only, not all of them. Of some 160,000 clones in the sample, roughly 80% were seen once. The sequencing sample was made of PBMCs. Receptors originate from a male donor in good health and CMV-seronegative.

This chain joins TRBV4-1 and TRBJ2-1, with TRBD2 matching 11 bases. Germline V gene sequence: CDR1 MGHRA, CDR2 YSYEKL. The CDR3 is made up of 16 amino acids. V lost 4 bases, J lost 5 bases, and 7 bases stayed unmatched. In DNA, the CDR3 is TGCGCCAGCAGCCCTCTACTAGCGGGGGCCAACAATGAGCAGTTCTTC. This codes for CASSPLLAGANNEQFF.

The rearrangement uses TRBV4-1 and TRBJ2-4; D is possibly TRBD1 (6 bases). The CDR3 has 16 residues. The germline gives CDR1 MGHRA, CDR2 YSYEKL. The germline V and J ends were trimmed by 2 bases and 3 bases, with 14 bases remaining between them. The CDR3 here is CASSQLGAMGKNIQYF. The DNA of the CDR3 is TGCGCCAGCAGCCAACTGGGGGCGATGGGCAAAAACATTCAGTACTTC.

The rearrangement links TRBV7-3 to TRBJ2-3; D is undetermined. Trimming stripped 5 bases from V and 3 bases from J, with 18 bases between. The CDR3 consists of 16 residues. Looked up from germline, CDR1 is SGHTA and CDR2 is FQGTGA. The CDR3 region has the DNA TGTGCCAGCAGCCCCAGGCCCGATCGATCGACAGATACGCAGTATTTT. It specifies CASSPRPDRSTDTQYF.

The rearrangement uses TRBV29-1 and TRBJ2-5, with D possibly being TRBD1 (6 bases). This CDR3 is 13 amino acids long. Per the germline V gene, CDR1 is SQVTM and CDR2 is ANQGSEA. Trimming took off 8 bases at V and 5 bases at J, with 18 bases between the two ends. The CDR3 DNA reads as TGCAGCCTCATTTGGGGGCTGGGGGAGACCCAGTACTTC. This gives the protein CSLIWGLGETQYF.

The V gene is TRBV6-1, the J gene TRBJ2-5; maybe TRBD2 (6 bases). Near its end, the DNA agrees better with TRBJ2-7, so the J call may be wrong. The CDR3 extends over 16 amino acids. The germline V gene has CDR1 MNHNS and CDR2 SASEGT. CDR3 protein: CASSELAEPHTYEQYF. The CDR3 region has the DNA TGTGCCAGCAGTGAGTTAGCGGAACCTCACACCTACGAGCAGTACTTC.

CDR3 in amino acids: CRGLGQRGNEQFF. The CDR3 bases are TGCAGGGGGTTAGGCCAAAGGGGAAATGAGCAGTTCTTC. The gene calls are TRBV29-1 and TRBJ2-1, with a possible D match to TRBD1 (5 bases). This CDR3 spans 13 amino acids. Germline V gene lookup returns CDR1 SQVTM and CDR2 ANQGSEA.

The rearrangement links TRBV7-9 to TRBJ2-1, with D possibly matching TRBD1 (6 bases). V lost 5 bases and J lost 3, with 14 bases in between. The CDR3 consists of 15 residues. Germline V gives CDR1 SEHNR, CDR2 FQNEAQ (reference sequence). CDR3 coding DNA: TGTGCCAGCAGCCCGCAACAGGGTAACTACAATGAGCAGTTCTTC. It specifies CASSPQQGNYNEQFF.

Only one count was recorded for this clone. The rearrangement joins TRBV6-5 to TRBJ1-1, with unresolved D. The V end was cut by 6 bases, the J end by 1 base, with 9 bases between. The CDR3 covers 13 residues. The germline gives CDR1 MNHEY, CDR2 SVGAGI. In DNA, the CDR3 is TGTGCCAGCAGAAGTCGGAGGAACACTGAAGCTTTCTTT. This gives the protein CASRSRRNTEAFF.

The chain couples TRBV19 to TRBJ1-2; D is ambiguous. CDR1 and CDR2 (germline): LNHDA, SQIVND (reference sequence). Trimming removed 6 bases from V and 7 bases from J, with 12 bases in between. CDR3 length: 12 residues. The CDR3 bases are TGTGCCAGTAGCATCGGGATAACTGGCTACACCTTC. Amino acid sequence: CASSIGITGYTF.

This chain connects TRBV30 to TRBJ1-2; TRBD1 is a possible D gene (6 bases). Germline V gene data show CDR1 as GTSNPN and CDR2 as SVGIG (reference sequence). The CDR3 runs 18 residues. The ends were cut back, 8 bases at V and 0 bases at J, with 28 bases in the middle. CDR3 nucleotide sequence: TGTGCCACCGACAGGAGCGCCCCCAAAAAACCAGCTAACTATGGCTACACCTTC. This encodes CATDRSAPKKPANYGYTF.

V gene TRBV21-1 combines with J gene TRBJ2-5; no check of the table's D call, TRBD2, against the DNA was made. TRBV21-1 is listed as a pseudogene. The CDR3 runs to 17 residues. The CDR3 sequence: CASSKENSGRSRETQYF. The CDR3 coding sequence is TGTGCCAGCAGCAAAGAAAATAGCGGGAGGTCTAGAGAGACCCAGTACTTC.

J is TRBJ2-3 and V is TRBV15; 9 nucleotides agree with TRBD1. V shed 3 bases and J 6 bases; nucleotides not matched to a gene: 22. This CDR3 contains 20 residues. Germline V CDR1 and CDR2: LNHNV, YYDKDF (reference sequence). The CDR3, as DNA: TGTGCCACCAGCAGGCCCCTCGAGACCCGGGACAGGGACCCCCCTGATACGCAGTATTTT. Protein: CATSRPLETRDRDPPDTQYF.

The chain employs TRBV6-6 and TRBJ2-2; possible D gene TRBD1, 5 bases. CDR1 and CDR2 (germline): MNHNY, SVGAGI (reference sequence). The CDR3 totals 14 residues. Trimming shortened V by 0 bases and J by 4 bases, and 6 bases separated the two germline ends. CDR3 loop: CASSYSGATGELFF. The CDR3 bases are TGTGCCAGCAGTTACTCTGGGGCCACCGGGGAGCTGTTTTTT.

The genes are TRBV9 and TRBJ2-7, with 14 bases matching TRBD2. V lost 0 bases, J lost 7 bases, and 0 bases stayed unmatched. CDR1 is SGDLS and CDR2 is YYNGEE in the germline V gene. The CDR3 length is 14 residues. The CDR3 DNA is TGTGCCAGCAGCGTAGGGACTAGCGGGGGGGAGCAGTACTTC. Its protein is CASSVGTSGGEQYF.

The V gene is TRBV9, the J gene TRBJ2-7, with D perhaps matching TRBD2 (7 bases). CDR3 length: 13 residues. The germline V and J ends were trimmed by 10 bases and 0 bases, with 14 bases remaining between them. Germline V CDR1 and CDR2: SGDLS, YYNGEE. The CDR3 bases are TGTGCCTCGGGGGGCGTTTCCTCCTACGAGCAGTACTTC. Translated, it gives CASGGVSSYEQYF.

J is TRBJ1-5 and V is TRBV7-9; 8 nucleotides align to TRBD1. The CDR3 covers 15 residues. The V gene end was trimmed by 5 bases and the J gene end by 6 bases; junction bases not matched to a gene: 9. Germline V CDR1 and CDR2: SEHNR, FQNEAQ (reference sequence). CDR3 protein: CASSDQSRGLQPQHF. CDR3 nucleotides: TGTGCCAGCAGCGACCAGTCCAGGGGGCTTCAGCCCCAGCATTTT.

The table lists this clone with a few counts. The V and J genes are TRBV9 and TRBJ1-2; D not resolved. V lost 4 bases, J lost 0 bases, and 7 bases lay in between. The germline V gene encodes CDR1 SGDLS and CDR2 YYNGEE. The CDR3 consists of 13 residues. The DNA for the CDR3 is TGTGCCAGCAGCTCACAGACTAACTATGGCTACACCTTC. This translates into CASSSQTNYGYTF.